Each of the 9 T cell receptor beta chains below was sequenced from the same sample in a study of blood T cell repertoires in COVID-19. TCRdb's copy holds only in-frame clones and misses some; the assay was immunoSEQ multiplex PCR. The sample contains roughly 360,000 clones, 80% to 85% of which appear only once. The sequencing input was PBMCs or T cells enriched from blood (not recorded which). The receptors shown here come from a woman in her forties or fifties who had recovered from COVID-19.

The chain carries TRBV10-3 and TRBJ2-7; 12 nucleotides agree with TRBD1. V gave up 5 bases and J gave up 5 bases; unmatched junction bases: 7. The CDR3 is 15 residues long. Germline CDR1 reads ENHRY; CDR2 reads SYGVKD. CDR3: CAISNPGQGANEQYF. CDR3 nucleotides: TGTGCCATCAGTAACCCGGGACAGGGGGCCAACGAGCAGTACTTC.

The chain recombines TRBV10-3 with TRBJ1-2, with D unclear. Germline V gene sequence: CDR1 ENHRY, CDR2 SYGVKD. The CDR3 is made up of 11 amino acids. The ends were cut back, 4 bases at V and 8 bases at J, with 8 bases in the middle. CDR3 protein: CAISGGYGYTF. CDR3 nucleotides: TGTGCCATCAGTGGAGGGTACGGCTACACCTTC.

This clone was counted a few times. V gene TRBV28 combines with J gene TRBJ1-5, with 10 bases fitting TRBD1. The CDR3 is 16 residues long. V lost 5 bases, J lost 6 bases, and 10 bases stayed unmatched. Germline CDR1 and CDR2: MDHEN and SYDVKM. The CDR3 is CASSRVDRGRLQPQHF. The CDR3 DNA follows: TGTGCCAGCAGTCGTGTCGACAGGGGGCGCCTTCAGCCCCAGCATTTT.

The chain links TRBV6-2 or TRBV6-3 to TRBJ2-7, with D possibly being TRBD2 (5 bases). V was clipped by 2 bases and J by 9 bases, with 11 bases between them. The germline V gene encodes CDR1 MNHEY and CDR2 SVGEGT. The CDR3 extends over 12 amino acids. DNA of the CDR3: TGTGCCAGCAGTTACCACAGAGGAGGGCAGTACTTC. It encodes CASSYHRGGQYF.

The chain joins TRBV7-2 to TRBJ2-3; TRBD2 matches at 11 bases. CDR3 length: 17 amino acids. Germline V gene sequence: CDR1 SGHTA, CDR2 FQGNSA. With V trimmed by 2 bases and J by 4 bases, 8 bases remained unmatched. The CDR3 DNA reads TGTGCCAGCAGCTTACTAGCGGGAGGCTTACGGGCAGATACGCAGTATTTT. It yields the protein CASSLLAGGLRADTQYF.

The chain recombines TRBV9 with TRBJ1-2; a possible D gene is TRBD1 (5 bases). Germline CDR1 is SGDLS and CDR2 is YYNGEE. Trimming took off 3 bases at V and 7 bases at J, with 10 bases between the two ends. The CDR3 consists of 12 residues. The CDR3 sequence is CASSALGVGYTF. CDR3 sequence (DNA): TGTGCCAGCAGCGCCCTAGGGGTTGGCTACACCTTC. Drawing the rest from reference TRBV9 and TRBJ1-2, the complete variable domain is DSGVTQTPKHLITATGQRVTLRCSPRSGDLSVYWYQQSLDQGLQFLIQYYNGEERAKGNILERFSAQQFPDLHSELNLSSLELGDSALYFCASSALGVGYTFGSGTRLTVV.

This clone was observed once. The J gene is TRBJ1-1, the V gene TRBV6-5; a possible D gene is TRBD1 (5 bases). Trimming cost V 0 bases and J 0 bases, with 11 bases left between them. The CDR3 runs 16 residues. From germline, CDR1 is MNHEY and CDR2 SVGAGI. This CDR3 is CASSYSLTEMNTEAFF. For the CDR3, the DNA is TGTGCCAGCAGTTACTCTTTGACAGAGATGAACACTGAAGCTTTCTTT.

The V call is TRBV19, the J call TRBJ1-4; D gene ambiguous. From germline, CDR1 is LNHDA and CDR2 SQIVND (reference sequence). The CDR3 is 15 residues long. Trimming left V 7 bases short and J 4 bases short, with 16 bases between. The CDR3 sequence: CASTHGGRINEKLFF. DNA of the CDR3: TGTGCCAGTACCCACGGCGGCCGGATTAATGAAAAACTGTTTTTT.

The chain is built from TRBV11-3 and TRBJ1-3; D possibly corresponds to TRBD1 (5 bases). Trimming took 3 bases from V and 0 from J, leaving 9 bases between them. The CDR3 runs to 15 residues. Per germline, CDR1 SGHNT and CDR2 YENEEA. In DNA form, the CDR3 reads TGTGCCAGCAGCTTGGACAAGGGCTCTGGAAACACCATATATTTT. Protein sequence: CASSLDKGSGNTIYF.